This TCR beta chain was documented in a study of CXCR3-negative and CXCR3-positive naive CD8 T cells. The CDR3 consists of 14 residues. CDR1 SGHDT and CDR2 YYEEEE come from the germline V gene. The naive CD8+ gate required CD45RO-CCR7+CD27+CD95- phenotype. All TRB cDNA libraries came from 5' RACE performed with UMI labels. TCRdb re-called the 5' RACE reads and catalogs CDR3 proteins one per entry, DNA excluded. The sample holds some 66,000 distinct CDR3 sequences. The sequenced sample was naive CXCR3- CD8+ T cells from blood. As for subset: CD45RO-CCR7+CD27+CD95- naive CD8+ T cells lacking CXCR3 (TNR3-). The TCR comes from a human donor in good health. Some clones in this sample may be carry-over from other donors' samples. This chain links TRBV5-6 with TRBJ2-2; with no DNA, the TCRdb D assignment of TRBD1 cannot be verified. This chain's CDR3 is CASCDSRVTGELSF.